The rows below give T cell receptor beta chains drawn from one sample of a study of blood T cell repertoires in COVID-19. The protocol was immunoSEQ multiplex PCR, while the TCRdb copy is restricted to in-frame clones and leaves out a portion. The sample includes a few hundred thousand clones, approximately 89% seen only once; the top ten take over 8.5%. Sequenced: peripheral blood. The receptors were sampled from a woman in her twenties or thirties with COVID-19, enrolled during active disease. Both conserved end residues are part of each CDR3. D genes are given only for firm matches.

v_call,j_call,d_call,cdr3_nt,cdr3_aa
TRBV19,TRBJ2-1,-,TGTGCCAGTAGTCCCAACCTGTACTTCAATGAGCAGTTCTTC,CASSPNLYFNEQFF
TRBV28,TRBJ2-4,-,TGTGCCAGCAGTATGCCCGGGATGAGCATTCAGTACTTC,CASSMPGMSIQYF
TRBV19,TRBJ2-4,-,TGTGCCAGTAGTATAGGGGCGGGAACCAAAAACATTCAGTACTTC,CASSIGAGTKNIQYF
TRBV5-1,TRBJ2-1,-,TGCGCCAGCAGCTTGGGGAGACCACCGACTAGACATGAGCAGTTCTTC,CASSLGRPPTRHEQFF
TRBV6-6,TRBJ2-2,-,TGTGCCAGCAGTTCGGTGGGAGTCGGGAACACCGGGGAGCTGTTTTTT,CASSSVGVGNTGELFF
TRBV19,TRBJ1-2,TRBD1,TGTGCCAGTAGCAAACAGGGGTTCGATGGCTACACCTTC,CASSKQGFDGYTF
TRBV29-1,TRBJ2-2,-,TGCAGCGTCGGGGCCCGGGGGATCGGGGAGCTGTTTTTT,CSVGARGIGELFF
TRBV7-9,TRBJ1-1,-,TGTGCCAGCAGCTCTCGTTTACATACAGGGAACACTGAAGCTTTCTTT,CASSSRLHTGNTEAFF
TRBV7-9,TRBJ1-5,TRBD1,TGTGCCAGCAGCACGGGGACAGGGGATCAGCCCCAGCATTTT,CASSTGTGDQPQHF
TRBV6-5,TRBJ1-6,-,TGTGCCAGCATGGAGGGTCCAATTTCACCCCTCCACTTT,CASMEGPISPLHF